Each of the 5 T cell receptor beta chains below was sequenced from the same sample in a study of long-term antiretroviral therapy in people with HIV. The run of the v3.0 immunoSEQ assay was at survey level. The data were produced by immunoSEQ multiplex PCR, yet TCRdb's version contains in-frame clones alone and is incomplete. The sample lists around 23,000 clones, roughly 82% occurring once. Material: unsorted PBMCs, obtained 0.3 years after starting antiretroviral therapy. The receptors originated from a middle-aged man with HIV.

The table lists this clone with a count of one. The rearrangement links TRBV19 to TRBJ2-1; 8 bases are shared with TRBD1. This CDR3 region has 15 residues. The ends lost 7 bases at V and 2 bases at J; junction bases unmatched: 7. Germline lookup yields CDR1 LNHDA and CDR2 SQIVND (reference sequence). CDR3 region: CASTGTGAAYNEQFF. The DNA for the CDR3 is TGTGCCAGTACCGGGACAGGCGCCGCCTACAATGAGCAGTTCTTC.

The chain combines TRBV15 with TRBJ2-5; D is unresolved. V dropped 0 bases and J dropped 2 bases, with 4 bases sitting between them. CDR3 size: 13 residues. CDR1 and CDR2 from the germline V gene are LNHNV and YYDKDF (reference sequence). For the CDR3, the DNA is TGTGCCACCAGCAGAGACAATCAAGAGACCCAGTACTTC. Its translation: CATSRDNQETQYF. Full variable domain (missing parts from reference TRBV15 and TRBJ2-5): DAMVIQNPRYQVTQFGKPVTLSCSQTLNHNVMYWYQQKSSQAPKLLFHYYDKDFNNEADTPDNFQSRRPNTSFCFLDIRSPGLGDTAMYLCATSRDNQETQYFGPGTRLLVL.

CDR3 sequence (DNA): TGTGCCAGCAGCCAAGTTAACGGGACAGGGTACCTCAATCAAGAGACCCAGTACTTC. This translates into CASSQVNGTGYLNQETQYF. V and J are TRBV14 and TRBJ2-5; 9 bases agree with TRBD1. This CDR3 contains 19 residues. Germline trimming cut 1 base from V and 2 bases from J; bases unmatched to any gene: 14. In germline, CDR1 is SGHDN, CDR2 FVKESK.

J is TRBJ2-5 and V is TRBV11-2; 7 bases match TRBD2. Germline V gene data show CDR1 as SGHAT and CDR2 as FQNNGV. This CDR3 is built from 14 residues. V gave up 4 bases and J gave up 9 bases; unmatched junction bases: 11. DNA for the CDR3: TGTGCCAGCAGCTCATTAGTAGTGGGGGGGGCCCAGTACTTC. Its protein is CASSSLVVGGAQYF.

The genes are TRBV19 and TRBJ2-1; tentatively, D is TRBD2 (6 bases). Germline CDR1 and CDR2: LNHDA and SQIVND (reference sequence). The CDR3 sequence is 15 residues long. Between the trimmed V and J ends, which lost 4 bases and 6 bases, there was a span of 16 bases. CDR3 bases: TGTGCCAGTAGTACCCTCGGCGCGGGACTCAATGAGCAGTTCTTC. Translation: CASSTLGAGLNEQFF.